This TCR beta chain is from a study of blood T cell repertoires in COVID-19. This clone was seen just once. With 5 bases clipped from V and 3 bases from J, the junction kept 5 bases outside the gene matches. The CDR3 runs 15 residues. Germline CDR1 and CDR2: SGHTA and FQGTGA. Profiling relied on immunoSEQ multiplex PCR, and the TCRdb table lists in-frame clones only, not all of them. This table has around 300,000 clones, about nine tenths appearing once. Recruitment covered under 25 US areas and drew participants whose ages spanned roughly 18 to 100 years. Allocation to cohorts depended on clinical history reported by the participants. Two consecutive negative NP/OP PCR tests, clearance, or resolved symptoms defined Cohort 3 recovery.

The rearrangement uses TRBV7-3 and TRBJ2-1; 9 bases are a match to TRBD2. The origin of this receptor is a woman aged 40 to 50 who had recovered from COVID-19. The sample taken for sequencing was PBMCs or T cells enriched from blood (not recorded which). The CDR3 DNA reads TGTGCCAGCAGCACGCGACTAGCGGTCTACAATGAGCAGTTCTTC. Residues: CASSTRLAVYNEQFF.